The rows below give T cell receptor beta chains drawn from one sample of a study of T cell responses to AZD1222 COVID-19 vaccine. Assay: immunoSEQ multiplex PCR; the TCRdb copy retains only in-frame clones and omits some. The sample carries nearly 200,000 clones, approximately 93% recorded once. The material was peripheral blood, obtained 28 days after the second AZD1222 dose. These receptors were collected from an adult who received the AZD1222 COVID-19 vaccine. The CDR3 runs from the conserved cysteine through the conserved F or W. The D gene is left open where the match is weak. A row's size may be missing; if present it is once, few, many or a size class.

>-|TRBJ1-1|TRBV11-2|-
CASSLNTEAFF
TGTGCCAGCAGCCTGAACACTGAAGCTTTCTTT
>TRBD1|TRBJ1-1|TRBV7-9|-
CASSGQVLNTEAFF
TGTGCCAGCAGCGGACAGGTTCTGAACACTGAAGCTTTCTTT
>-|TRBJ2-5|TRBV5-1|-
CASSSSGTSPETQYF
TGCGCCAGCAGCTCGTCCGGGACATCCCCCGAGACCCAGTACTTC
>-|TRBJ1-1|TRBV9|-
CASSPGTTEAFF
TGTGCCAGTAGTCCGGGGACAACTGAAGCTTTCTTT
>-|TRBJ1-1|TRBV2|once
CASKVRGLLEAFF
TGTGCCAGCAAGGTTCGAGGACTGTTAGAAGCTTTCTTT
>TRBD2|TRBJ2-5|TRBV18|-
CASSPRELAGGETQYF
TGTGCCAGCTCACCACGGGAACTAGCGGGGGGTGAGACCCAGTACTTC
>-|TRBJ2-1|TRBV5-1|-
CASSSAGRQGYNEQFF
TGCGCCAGCAGCTCTGCGGGGCGCCAGGGCTACAATGAGCAGTTCTTC
>TRBD1|TRBJ2-7|TRBV5-4|-
CASSLPGQGIYEQYF
TGTGCCAGCAGTCTACCGGGACAGGGGATCTACGAGCAGTACTTC
>TRBD1|TRBJ1-1|TRBV7-8|-
CASSLWTGVNTEAFF
TGTGCCAGCAGCTTATGGACAGGGGTGAACACTGAAGCTTTCTTT
>-|TRBJ1-4|TRBV1|-
CTNHPPSSDSWEKLFF
TGCACCAACCACCCGCCAAGTTCGGATTCTTGGGAAAAACTGTTTTTT
>-|TRBJ2-7|TRBV19|-
CASKQTGIHEQYF
TGTGCCAGTAAACAAACAGGGATCCACGAGCAGTACTTC
>TRBD1|TRBJ1-4|TRBV7-9|-
CASSRDRGWGKLFF
TGTGCCAGCAGCCGCGACAGGGGTTGGGGAAAACTGTTTTTT
>-|TRBJ1-2|TRBV6-5|-
CASSYGGSYGYTF
TGTGCCAGCAGTTACGGAGGGTCCTATGGCTACACCTTC
>TRBD1|TRBJ2-7|TRBV28|-
CASSTYRQGNSYEQYF
TGTGCCAGCAGTACCTATCGACAGGGAAACTCCTACGAGCAGTACTTC
>-|TRBJ1-4|TRBV27|-
CASRVGGGGPNEKLFF
TGTGCCAGCAGAGTGGGCGGGGGGGGCCCTAATGAAAAACTGTTTTTT
>TRBD1|TRBJ1-2|TRBV30|-
CAWSVHVQGMGYTF
TGTGCCTGGAGTGTACACGTACAGGGGATGGGCTACACCTTC
>-|TRBJ1-4|TRBV28|-
CASSPIGAANEKLFF
TGTGCCAGCAGTCCGATAGGGGCGGCTAATGAAAAACTGTTTTTT
>TRBD2|TRBJ2-3|TRBV6-2/TRBV6-3|-
CASSFSQSGVQYF
TGTGCCAGCAGTTTCTCGCAAAGCGGGGTACAGTATTTT
>-|TRBJ1-4|TRBV7-8|once
CASSPRTQGFEKLFF
TGTGCCAGCAGCCCCAGGACCCAGGGGTTCGAAAAACTGTTTTTT
>-|TRBJ1-2|TRBV3-1/TRBV3-2|-
CASSQGADGIALFGYTF
TGTGCCAGCAGCCAAGGGGCGGACGGGATCGCCTTATTCGGCTACACCTTC
>TRBD1|TRBJ1-1|TRBV15|-
CASGGRGPGTEAFF
TGTGCCTCCGGGGGCAGGGGGCCGGGGACTGAAGCTTTCTTT
>-|TRBJ1-1|TRBV5-1|-
CASSLIAVFEAFF
TGCGCCAGCAGCTTGATTGCAGTTTTTGAAGCTTTCTTT
>-|TRBJ1-2|TRBV25-1|-
CASSDVGRGYGYTF
TGTGCCAGCAGTGATGTGGGCCGTGGCTATGGCTACACCTTC
>-|TRBJ1-1|TRBV5-1|-
CASSGDNTHEAFF
TGCGCCAGCAGCGGGGACAATACACATGAAGCTTTCTTT
>-|TRBJ1-4|TRBV2|-
CASSENRDKLFF
TGTGCCAGCAGTGAAAACCGGGACAAACTGTTTTTT